The T cell receptor (beta chain) described here comes from a study of cytomegalovirus exposure and HLA in healthy donors (dated 2017 in TCRdb). Study-level background: In an earlier analysis of roughly 590 of the donors, 276 Gb of sequence data and just under 120 million unique TCR beta sequences from about 179 million T cells were reported. The number of typed donors differed by locus: 629-630 for A, B, C, DRB1 and DQB1; some 500 for DQA1; around 610 for DPA1; and roughly 490 for DPB1. An earlier analysis of about 620 of the donors applied high-throughput TCR beta sequencing to assess whether each TCR beta V gene segment acted as functional or pseudogenic. The genetic ancestry cluster associated with self-reported Caucasian donors included approximately 85% of the 398 genotyped donors. All discovery cohort repertoires had been generated on a single sequencing platform. Donor age, sex, ethnicity and CMV serostatus were collected together with the repertoire data. Across approximately 400 genotyped donors of the cohort, an average of approximately 220,000 unique TCR beta nucleotide sequences per donor were sequenced, and about a sixth of those sequences were non-productive. A later analysis re-analyzed previously published TCR beta repertoires from 600 to 850 donors and added high-resolution HLA genotyping to study TCR occurrence patterns. The later analysis used no new phenotypic data to find candidate immune exposures, relying instead on TCR beta sequences and their occurrence across donors. About five DR-DQ haplotypes were handled as single units for association and clustering, since linkage in the cohort was strong. Both class I and class II loci were covered by HLA typing, at four-digit resolution. Approximately 300 gigabases of sequencing data and 70 million to 95 million unique TCR sequences made up an early release that covered fewer than 650 HLA-typed donors. A later genetic analysis used genome-wide SNP genotypes for about three fifths of the 666 donors, treating that subset as a discovery cohort. Along with the 666-subject first cohort, a separate validation cohort of over a hundred different subjects was used. The study aimed to test whether signatures of past pathogen exposure could be identified by cataloging public T cell receptors. Using immunosequencing, the study profiled T cell repertoires from 500 to 800 subjects and related those repertoires to cytomegalovirus serostatus. High-throughput TCR immunosequencing, statistical association of individual TCRs with disease status, and machine learning were combined to predict cytomegalovirus infection status. The research as a whole found: Assigning TCR associations to individual alleles was difficult when HLA alleles, especially DR and DQ, strongly co-occurred. Immune exposure information for the cohort was limited to CMV serostatus. Some IMGT-functional V segments, including TRBV6-2 and TRBV6-3, could not be distinguished by the 87-base-pair reads and were therefore excluded. In a later analysis, HLA-associated TCR beta chains showed more clonal expansion and lower generation probabilities than non-associated chains that were equally common. At a false discovery rate of 0.05, a later analysis linked 15,000 to 20,000 TCR beta sequences to specific HLA alleles. In the study, about 150 TCR beta chains were listed as associated with cytomegalovirus. A later analysis found that TCR association rates varied across HLA loci, with DRB1 alleles showing the most associated TCRs and HLA-C alleles the fewest. While some public TCRs were present in many individuals, most TCR sequences turned up only very rarely across donors. Because some donors lacked HLA typing at each locus, the association tests relied only on the typed subset. Compared with the approximately 710-donor mean, donors in an Asian-associated ancestry cluster had fewer N-insertions in productive TCRs, according to a later genetic analysis. Several of the top co-occurrence clusters appeared to be linked to parvovirus B19, influenza, CMV and Epstein-Barr virus, according to a later analysis. In vitro tests confirmed that three of the cytomegalovirus-associated TCR beta chains recognize cytomegalovirus antigens. A further reported finding was that TCR beta sequences accurately predicted the HLA-A and HLA-B alleles for most subjects in the first cohort. Sequencing depth was assumed to be roughly uniform across donors in the presence/absence analyses, though that assumption may not hold. V-gene and J-gene trimming of TCR beta chains was associated with a missense DCLRE1C variant in a later genetic analysis, and the association was replicated in an independent cohort. Cytomegalovirus status was reported to be diagnosed by the classifier with high specificity and sensitivity in both the original and validation cohorts. Linkage disequilibrium might explain the correlated functional status among segregating V segments, but an unknown experimental factor could not be excluded. The authors suggested that the approach could potentially be generalized to other disease states and immunological phenotypes. The cohort was sequenced for TCR beta chains only, and without alpha or paired-chain data the features that could be detected were limited. In an earlier analysis of 500 to 650 of the donors, most TCR beta V segments appeared in productive rearrangements about 87% or about 30% of the time, broadly matching IMGT annotations. The earlier analysis of 587 of the donors excluded roughly 16 rarely observed V segments, including chromosome 9 orphons, because counts were too low. The sequencing pipeline was judged likely to have produced a cluster of highly shared sequence variants as a technical artifact. Most CMV-associated TCR beta chains appeared to be HLA-restricted in a later analysis, and the HLA associations seemed to be driven largely by CMV exposure.

Comments on this clone: Its recognized antigen is unknown. The input lacks base qualities; no much larger clone sits a single base away.

The cohort was made up of around 720 healthy bone marrow donors. At the time of sampling, all cohort members were nominally healthy, though unrecorded immune exposures were likely present. The donor tested CMV seropositive, placing the donor among the 310 or so seropositive members of the cohort. A peripheral blood sample was collected from each donor, and TCR beta sequencing was performed on peripheral blood mononuclear cells. The Qiagen DNeasy Blood Extraction Kit was used to extract genomic DNA from the blood cell samples. The CDR3 covers 16 residues, taking in both the cysteine and the phenylalanine. The entry retains the CDR3 DNA only, 48 bases that are in frame from base 1. CDR1 and CDR2, per the germline V gene (reference sequence), are SEHNR and FQNEAQ. V and J lose 5 bases and 7 bases, and a span of 24 bases separates them. The library was built by means of the immunoSEQ multiplex PCR assay. The multiplex PCR relied on a mix of 60 forward primers for TCR Vbeta segments and 13 reverse primers for TCR Jbeta segments. The CDR3 region of rearranged TCR beta genes was amplified from genomic DNA with a multiplex PCR assay. On the Illumina HiSeq System, the amplified TCR beta libraries were sequenced as 87-base-pair reads. Per the authors' processing: A later analysis tallied approximately 87 million unique TCR beta chains across the 610 or so repertoires, and approximately 12 million of those chains were shared by two or more donors. Raw reads were error-corrected and collapsed into unique sequences with a nearest-neighbor algorithm that merged closely related sequences to remove PCR and sequencing errors. CDR3 sequences were aligned to IMGT reference sequences to assign V, D and J gene segments. For a sequence to be retained, at least a six-nucleotide match to both a V gene segment and a J gene segment was required. A rearrangement was called productive if the CDR3 had no stop codons and remained in frame with V and J, and every other rearrangement was called non-productive. CDR3 was defined by IMGT convention, running from the second conserved V-encoded cysteine to the conserved J-encoded phenylalanine. In an earlier analysis of roughly 610 of the donors, sequences lacking an unambiguous match to a single V gene segment were excluded. In an earlier analysis of roughly 600 of the donors, a V segment was called functional when productive rearrangements were above 56.7%, and segregating when the standard deviation between donors exceeded 5%. A statistical classification framework was developed to diagnose cytomegalovirus status using the catalog of TCR beta chain sequences. In a later analysis, V and J genes were assigned by comparing TCR nucleotide sequences against IMGT/GENE-DB human TR gene sequences. A later analysis assigned CDR3 sequences and most-parsimonious VDJ recombination scenarios with the TCRdist pipeline. In a later analysis, every TCR beta chain was defined by the combination of its CDR3 amino acid sequence and its V-gene family, and reads without a unique V-gene family were dropped. In a later analysis, 450 to 600 highly shared, low-generation-probability nucleotide sequences were removed to address suspected cross-contamination and a sequencing artifact. In a later analysis, a clonal expansion index was calculated for each public chain from normalized within-repertoire ranks of inferred template counts. Generation probabilities in a later analysis came from a VDJ recombination model fitted to out-of-frame rearrangements, and those results were checked against IGoR. Hypergeometric tests were used in a later analysis to score TCR-TCR, TCR-HLA and TCR-CMV co-occurrence, with a repertoire-size bias correction applied to the TCR pairs. To estimate false discovery rates, a later analysis permuted the HLA or CMV assignments 20 times. In a later analysis, co-occurring TCRs were grouped with DBSCAN, and TCRdist sequence similarity was added when clustering was performed within HLA-allele-positive subsets. For co-occurrence clustering, repertoires with fewer than 30,000 or more than 120,000 public chains were excluded, along with a handful of repertoires with anomalous nucleotide sharing. The source is immuneACCESS, and TCRdb retained only in-frame sequences with V and J called. Part of the clones is not carried over; for the studies checked, unresolved V genes explain less than half of this, and the remainder is unexplained. That table is the source of V, J and clone size, and D and trimming were worked out from the DNA. Present in this sample are 110,000 or so clones, 65% to 80% of which were seen just once. About 2.7% of the sample belongs to the ten largest clones.

The sample was PBMCs. The chain couples TRBV7-9 to TRBJ2-7; the D segment could be TRBD2, given 6 matching bases. This sequence originates from a woman between 40 and 50 years old in good health and CMV-seropositive. The DNA sequence follows: TGTGCCAGCAGCCCTCCCTTGGGGCGGGAAACGGGAGAGCAGTACTTC. Its amino acids are CASSPPLGRETGEQYF.